This is a list of T cell receptor beta chains from one sample in a study of cytotoxic CD8 clonotypes in ibrutinib-treated CLL. Here immunoSEQ multiplex PCR was the method, and the copy in TCRdb shows in-frame clones only, minus some. Of 300,000 to 350,000 clones detected, more than 65% appear once; the ten largest clones hold 5% to 7%. Source: PBMCs, taken before ibrutinib treatment. All receptors come from a human donor with chronic lymphocytic leukemia. The CDR3 runs from the conserved cysteine through the conserved F or W. The order of the fields is J gene, clone size, V gene, D gene, CDR3 DNA, CDR3 protein. D genes are given only for firm matches. Clone size, where shown, is once, few, many, or a class for clones that have expanded.

j_call: TRBJ2-7; clone_size: NA; v_call: TRBV14; d_call: TRBD2; cdr3_nt: TGTGCCAGCAGCCAAGGTTTTAGCGGGAGTATTAAGTACTTC; cdr3_aa: CASSQGFSGSIKYF
j_call: TRBJ2-1; clone_size: NA; v_call: TRBV28; d_call: NA; cdr3_nt: TGTGCCAGCATCCTGGACAGTAACTACAATGAGCAGTTCTTC; cdr3_aa: CASILDSNYNEQFF
j_call: TRBJ1-2; clone_size: NA; v_call: TRBV13; d_call: NA; cdr3_nt: TGTGCCAGCAGCTTAGCCACGGGGCCGGCAAACTATGGCTACACCTTC; cdr3_aa: CASSLATGPANYGYTF
j_call: TRBJ1-2; clone_size: NA; v_call: TRBV30; d_call: TRBD1; cdr3_nt: TGTGCCTGGAGCAACAGGGGGGATGGCTACACCTTC; cdr3_aa: CAWSNRGDGYTF
j_call: TRBJ2-5; clone_size: NA; v_call: TRBV27; d_call: TRBD1; cdr3_nt: TGTGCCAGCTGGACAGGGGGGGGAGAGACCCAGTACTTC; cdr3_aa: CASWTGGGETQYF
j_call: TRBJ1-1; clone_size: NA; v_call: TRBV5-4; d_call: NA; cdr3_nt: TGTGCCAGCAGCGACTTGGGGCGGCACACTGAAGCTTTCTTT; cdr3_aa: CASSDLGRHTEAFF
j_call: TRBJ2-1; clone_size: NA; v_call: TRBV14; d_call: NA; cdr3_nt: TGTGCCAGCAGCCAAGGAGATAGGGGGTACAATGAGCAGTTCTTC; cdr3_aa: CASSQGDRGYNEQFF
j_call: TRBJ2-7; clone_size: once; v_call: TRBV19; d_call: TRBD2; cdr3_nt: TGTGCCAGTAGTAGTAGTAGACTAGCGGGAGCCGGCGAGCAGTACTTC; cdr3_aa: CASSSSRLAGAGEQYF
j_call: TRBJ2-7; clone_size: once; v_call: TRBV7-2; d_call: TRBD2; cdr3_nt: TGTGCCAGCAGGGGTACAACTAGCGGGAGGGCCTTATACTTC; cdr3_aa: CASRGTTSGRALYF
j_call: TRBJ2-1; clone_size: once; v_call: TRBV7-9; d_call: TRBD2; cdr3_nt: TGTGCCAGCAACCCGAGCGGGAGGGCTAATGAGCAGTTCTTC; cdr3_aa: CASNPSGRANEQFF
j_call: TRBJ2-2; clone_size: NA; v_call: TRBV4-2; d_call: TRBD2; cdr3_nt: TGTGCCAGCAGCCAAGATCCCAGCGGGGACACCGGGGAGCTGTTTTTT; cdr3_aa: CASSQDPSGDTGELFF
j_call: TRBJ2-7; clone_size: NA; v_call: TRBV5-4; d_call: TRBD1; cdr3_nt: TGTGCCAGCAGCTTCCCCCCGGGACAGGGGAGTGACGAGCAGTACTTC; cdr3_aa: CASSFPPGQGSDEQYF
j_call: TRBJ1-1; clone_size: once; v_call: TRBV2; d_call: NA; cdr3_nt: TGTGCCAGCAGCCTTACTTTTCACACTGAAGCTTTCTTT; cdr3_aa: CASSLTFHTEAFF
j_call: TRBJ2-3; clone_size: once; v_call: TRBV7-2; d_call: TRBD2; cdr3_nt: TGTGCCAGCAGCTTATTAGCGGGGGCTACTAGCACAGATACGCAGTATTTT; cdr3_aa: CASSLLAGATSTDTQYF
j_call: TRBJ1-5; clone_size: NA; v_call: TRBV27; d_call: NA; cdr3_nt: TGTGCCAGCAGCCGAAGGGTGGATGATAGCAATCAGCCCCAGCATTTT; cdr3_aa: CASSRRVDDSNQPQHF
j_call: TRBJ2-7; clone_size: NA; v_call: TRBV6-1; d_call: TRBD2; cdr3_nt: TGTGCCAGCACCAAAGAGGGAGGGATGTACGAGCAGTACTTC; cdr3_aa: CASTKEGGMYEQYF
j_call: TRBJ2-2; clone_size: NA; v_call: TRBV9; d_call: NA; cdr3_nt: TGTGCCAGCAGCGGTCGGCAATCGAACACCGGGGAGCTGTTTTTT; cdr3_aa: CASSGRQSNTGELFF
j_call: TRBJ1-2; clone_size: NA; v_call: TRBV28; d_call: NA; cdr3_nt: TGTGCCAGCGGTAATGGCTACACCTTC; cdr3_aa: CASGNGYTF
j_call: TRBJ2-1; clone_size: NA; v_call: TRBV9; d_call: TRBD2; cdr3_nt: TGTGCCAGCAGCGTTGCGGGAGGGCCTTCGGGCGAGCAGTTCTTC; cdr3_aa: CASSVAGGPSGEQFF
j_call: TRBJ2-7; clone_size: NA; v_call: TRBV15; d_call: TRBD2; cdr3_nt: TGTGCCACCAGCCCGGAGCGGGAGGACTACGAGCAGTACTTC; cdr3_aa: CATSPEREDYEQYF
j_call: TRBJ2-3; clone_size: NA; v_call: TRBV5-8; d_call: TRBD2; cdr3_nt: TGTGCCAGCAGCTTGGCCCGGGGCGGGAGGGCCACAGATACGCAGTATTTT; cdr3_aa: CASSLARGGRATDTQYF
j_call: TRBJ2-3; clone_size: NA; v_call: TRBV4-3; d_call: NA; cdr3_nt: TGCGCCAGCAGCCAAGTGGCAGGGAGCACAGATACGCAGTATTTT; cdr3_aa: CASSQVAGSTDTQYF
j_call: TRBJ2-3; clone_size: once; v_call: TRBV28; d_call: NA; cdr3_nt: TGTGCCAGCAGTTTTCTGACGAGCACAGATACGCAGTATTTT; cdr3_aa: CASSFLTSTDTQYF
j_call: TRBJ2-7; clone_size: once; v_call: TRBV5-6; d_call: NA; cdr3_nt: TGTGCCAGCAGCGCCGGACGGAGCTCCTACGAGCAGTACTTC; cdr3_aa: CASSAGRSSYEQYF